This T cell receptor (beta chain) appears in the sequencing data of a study of T cell repertoires in cytomegalovirus infection. Study in general: In public TCR beta signatures, there were indications of both CMV infection and matching HLA type.

Study-wide results and caveats: Predominance within the ex vivo response was attributable to HLA-C-restricted CMV-specific TCR beta clonotypes.

The CDR3 is made up of 17 amino acids. Germline CDR1 is ENHRY and CDR2 is SYGVKD. The V segment lost 2 bases and the J segment 1 base; nucleotides outside the gene matches: 8. TCRdb itself ran the reads through MiXCR, one entry per CDR3 protein. Of hundreds of thousands of distinct CDR3 sequences in the sample, roughly a tenth were seen once. This clonotype occurred many times. Its antigen is as yet unknown. This chain links TRBV10-3 with TRBJ2-3; TRBD2 aligns across 8 bases. This clonotype was sampled from a human donor in good health (CMV status not recorded). Some clones in this sample may be carry-over from other donors' samples. Sequenced material: PBMCs. CDR3 bases: TGTGCCATCAGTGAGGAGCGCGGGGGGTTCCGCACAGATACGCAGTATTTT. It is translated as CAISEERGGFRTDTQYF.